The clone carrying this TCR beta chain has a handful of counts. Antigen unknown. These data originate in a study of response to subunit inactivated influenza vaccine. CDR1 and CDR2 (germline): SGDLS, YYNGEE. This CDR3 region has 18 residues. V lost 7 bases, J lost 1 base, and 13 bases stayed unmatched. TCRdb re-analysed the RT-PCR reads in MiXCR, keeping a single row per CDR3 protein. The sample contains around 490,000 distinct CDR3 sequences, under 9% of which appear only once. Findings and limits, study-wide: With each seasonal influenza vaccination, the authors suggested, few new T cells are recruited.

The chain joins TRBV9 to TRBJ2-1; 11 bases are a match to TRBD2. The sequence was collected from a man aged 50-75 years who received an inactivated influenza vaccine. Sequencing used PBMCs from blood, obtained about 24 months after vaccination. As DNA, the CDR3 is TGTGCCAGCGGGAGGGGAACCCTAGCGGGAGGATCCTACAATGAGCAGTTCTTC. Its protein is CASGRGTLAGGSYNEQFF.